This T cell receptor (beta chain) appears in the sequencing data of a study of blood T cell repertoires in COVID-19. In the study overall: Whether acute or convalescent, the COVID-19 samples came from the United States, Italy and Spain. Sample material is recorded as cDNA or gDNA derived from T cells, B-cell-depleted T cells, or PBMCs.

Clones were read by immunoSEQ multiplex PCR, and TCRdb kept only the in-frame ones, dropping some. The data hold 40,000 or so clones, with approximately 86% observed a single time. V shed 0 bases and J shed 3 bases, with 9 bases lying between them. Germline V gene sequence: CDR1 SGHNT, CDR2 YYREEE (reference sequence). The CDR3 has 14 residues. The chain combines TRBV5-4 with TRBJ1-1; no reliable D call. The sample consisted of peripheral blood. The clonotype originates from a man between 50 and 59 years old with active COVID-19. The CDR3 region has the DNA TGTGCCAGCAGCTTGGCGGGGAGCGACACTGAAGCTTTCTTT. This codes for CASSLAGSDTEAFF.